These T cell receptor beta chains were read from a single sample in a study of shared clonotypes between healthy human individuals. Data came from immunoSEQ multiplex PCR; TCRdb stores just in-frame clones and leaves some out. The sample lists about 2.4 million clones, approximately 93% seen once, with around 0.37% in the top ten. The material sequenced was naive CD4+ T cells from PBMCs. All receptors derive from a man aged 18 to 30 in good health. Some clones in this sample may be carry-over from other donors' samples. CDR3s include the opening cysteine and the closing phenylalanine or tryptophan. A D gene is named only where the DNA matches it firmly. The size of a clone is reported for some rows only, either as once, few or many, or as a class for expanded clones.

V gene: TRBV10-1
clone size: -
J gene: TRBJ2-3
D gene: -
CDR3 protein: CASSETPIADETDTQYF
CDR3 DNA: TGCGCCAGCAGTGAGACTCCTATCGCGGACGAGACAGATACGCAGTATTTT

V gene: TRBV28
clone size: -
J gene: TRBJ1-2
D gene: -
CDR3 protein: CASVLGGPSNYGYTF
CDR3 DNA: TGTGCCAGCGTCCTAGGGGGGCCATCTAACTATGGCTACACCTTC

V gene: TRBV4-1
clone size: -
J gene: TRBJ1-2
D gene: -
CDR3 protein: CASSRGPTGLAGGYTF
CDR3 DNA: TGCGCCAGCAGCCGAGGGCCCACAGGGCTAGCGGGTGGCTACACCTTC

V gene: TRBV2
clone size: -
J gene: TRBJ2-4
D gene: TRBD2
CDR3 protein: CASSEALGTRAKNIQYF
CDR3 DNA: TGTGCCAGCAGTGAAGCGCTTGGGACTAGGGCAAAAAACATTCAGTACTTC

V gene: TRBV14
clone size: once
J gene: TRBJ1-2
D gene: -
CDR3 protein: CASSQDPVGYGYTF
CDR3 DNA: TGTGCCAGCAGCCAAGATCCCGTGGGGTATGGCTACACCTTC

V gene: TRBV11-1
clone size: -
J gene: TRBJ2-2
D gene: -
CDR3 protein: CASSLHLTGELFF
CDR3 DNA: TGTGCCAGCAGCTTGCACCTTACCGGGGAGCTGTTTTTT

V gene: TRBV28
clone size: -
J gene: TRBJ2-7
D gene: -
CDR3 protein: CASTPSPWTHFVHEQYF
CDR3 DNA: TGTGCCAGCACTCCTAGCCCCTGGACCCACTTCGTCCACGAGCAGTACTTC

V gene: TRBV5-1
clone size: -
J gene: TRBJ2-5
D gene: -
CDR3 protein: CASSLGTEASQYF
CDR3 DNA: TGCGCCAGCAGCTTGGGGACTGAGGCGTCCCAGTACTTC

V gene: TRBV2
clone size: -
J gene: TRBJ1-3
D gene: -
CDR3 protein: CASKNRGNTIYF
CDR3 DNA: TGTGCCAGCAAAAACAGGGGAAACACCATATATTTT

V gene: TRBV7-9
clone size: -
J gene: TRBJ2-3
D gene: -
CDR3 protein: CASSGVRRGDTQYF
CDR3 DNA: TGTGCCAGCAGCGGAGTGAGAAGAGGAGATACGCAGTATTTT

V gene: TRBV29-1
clone size: -
J gene: TRBJ2-1
D gene: -
CDR3 protein: CSVDHATGTEQFF
CDR3 DNA: TGCAGCGTTGACCACGCTACGGGAACCGAGCAGTTCTTC

V gene: TRBV9
clone size: -
J gene: TRBJ2-3
D gene: TRBD2
CDR3 protein: CASSVLAGGDTDTQYF
CDR3 DNA: TGTGCCAGCAGCGTTTTGGCGGGAGGGGACACAGATACGCAGTATTTT

V gene: TRBV7-2
clone size: -
J gene: TRBJ2-2
D gene: -
CDR3 protein: CASSFDWSTGELFF
CDR3 DNA: TGTGCCAGCAGCTTTGATTGGAGTACCGGGGAGCTGTTTTTT

V gene: TRBV28
clone size: -
J gene: TRBJ1-5
D gene: TRBD1
CDR3 protein: CASSSSTGARRNQPQHF
CDR3 DNA: TGTGCCAGCAGTTCCTCGACAGGGGCGAGGCGAAATCAGCCCCAGCATTTT

V gene: TRBV9
clone size: once
J gene: TRBJ1-4
D gene: -
CDR3 protein: CASSVQGRNEKLFF
CDR3 DNA: TGTGCCAGCAGCGTCCAGGGGCGAAATGAAAAACTGTTTTTT

V gene: TRBV30
clone size: -
J gene: TRBJ1-1
D gene: -
CDR3 protein: CAWIHTGLNTEAFF
CDR3 DNA: TGTGCCTGGATTCATACAGGGTTGAACACTGAAGCTTTCTTT

V gene: TRBV27
clone size: -
J gene: TRBJ1-2
D gene: TRBD1
CDR3 protein: CASSLSTGGGYGYTF
CDR3 DNA: TGTGCCAGCAGTTTATCTACAGGGGGAGGCTATGGCTACACCTTC

V gene: TRBV9
clone size: -
J gene: TRBJ2-7
D gene: -
CDR3 protein: CASSVIADTYEQYF
CDR3 DNA: TGTGCCAGCAGCGTGATAGCGGACACCTACGAGCAGTACTTC

V gene: TRBV12-5
clone size: -
J gene: TRBJ2-3
D gene: -
CDR3 protein: CASGLAPVPRGSTDTQYF
CDR3 DNA: TGTGCTAGTGGTTTGGCGCCTGTCCCTCGGGGGAGCACAGATACGCAGTATTTT

V gene: TRBV9
clone size: -
J gene: TRBJ1-1
D gene: -
CDR3 protein: CASSGYGALGTEAFF
CDR3 DNA: TGTGCCAGCAGCGGCTATGGGGCCCTGGGTACTGAAGCTTTCTTT

V gene: TRBV28
clone size: -
J gene: TRBJ2-3
D gene: -
CDR3 protein: CASSFAGADADTQYF
CDR3 DNA: TGTGCCAGCAGTTTTGCGGGGGCGGACGCAGATACGCAGTATTTT

V gene: TRBV6-6
clone size: -
J gene: TRBJ2-5
D gene: -
CDR3 protein: CASSYSSRDQETQYF
CDR3 DNA: TGTGCCAGCAGTTACTCGAGCCGAGACCAAGAGACCCAGTACTTC

V gene: TRBV5-1
clone size: -
J gene: TRBJ1-3
D gene: -
CDR3 protein: CASSLVGRGNTIYF
CDR3 DNA: TGCGCCAGCAGCTTGGTCGGCAGGGGAAACACCATATATTTT

V gene: TRBV19
clone size: -
J gene: TRBJ2-1
D gene: TRBD2
CDR3 protein: CASSIGGLASDEQFF
CDR3 DNA: TGTGCCAGTAGTATTGGCGGACTAGCTTCGGATGAGCAGTTCTTC

V gene: TRBV11-2
clone size: -
J gene: TRBJ2-7
D gene: TRBD2
CDR3 protein: CASSYGTSGPTGEQYF
CDR3 DNA: TGTGCCAGCAGCTATGGGACTAGCGGGCCCACGGGGGAGCAGTACTTC

V gene: TRBV4-3
clone size: once
J gene: TRBJ2-2
D gene: -
CDR3 protein: CASSQEGGTGELFF
CDR3 DNA: TGCGCCAGCAGCCAGGAGGGGGGCACCGGGGAGCTGTTTTTT

V gene: TRBV5-4
clone size: -
J gene: TRBJ2-5
D gene: -
CDR3 protein: CASSLGVVTGEETQYF
CDR3 DNA: TGTGCCAGCAGCTTGGGGGTCGTGACGGGGGAAGAGACCCAGTACTTC

V gene: TRBV28
clone size: -
J gene: TRBJ2-1
D gene: -
CDR3 protein: CASSPRKRVLPEQFF
CDR3 DNA: TGTGCCAGCAGTCCCCGTAAGAGAGTTCTCCCTGAGCAGTTCTTC

V gene: TRBV5-6
clone size: -
J gene: TRBJ1-2
D gene: -
CDR3 protein: CASSLAGLYGYTF
CDR3 DNA: TGTGCCAGCAGCTTGGCAGGGTTATATGGCTACACCTTC

V gene: TRBV7-8
clone size: -
J gene: TRBJ2-1
D gene: -
CDR3 protein: CASSLATKSDEQFF
CDR3 DNA: TGTGCCAGCAGCTTAGCGACGAAGAGCGATGAGCAGTTCTTC

V gene: TRBV28
clone size: -
J gene: TRBJ1-6
D gene: -
CDR3 protein: CASSGAESYNSPLHF
CDR3 DNA: TGTGCCAGCAGTGGGGCCGAGTCCTATAATTCACCCCTCCACTTT

V gene: TRBV19
clone size: -
J gene: TRBJ2-7
D gene: TRBD2
CDR3 protein: CASSPLSGKVYEQYF
CDR3 DNA: TGTGCCAGTAGTCCCCTTAGCGGGAAAGTCTACGAGCAGTACTTC

V gene: TRBV10-3
clone size: -
J gene: TRBJ2-7
D gene: TRBD2
CDR3 protein: CAISAGTSGTYEQYF
CDR3 DNA: TGTGCCATCAGTGCCGGGACTAGCGGAACCTACGAGCAGTACTTC

V gene: TRBV5-1
clone size: -
J gene: TRBJ2-7
D gene: -
CDR3 protein: CASSRYGSEQYF
CDR3 DNA: TGCGCCAGCAGCCGATACGGAAGCGAGCAGTACTTC

V gene: TRBV29-1
clone size: -
J gene: TRBJ2-3
D gene: TRBD2
CDR3 protein: CSGVAGSGRADRGDTQYF
CDR3 DNA: TGCAGCGGTGTAGCGGGTAGCGGGAGGGCCGACCGGGGAGATACGCAGTATTTT

V gene: TRBV15
clone size: -
J gene: TRBJ2-3
D gene: -
CDR3 protein: CATSRDGTRGDTQYF
CDR3 DNA: TGTGCCACCAGCAGAGATGGGACCCGGGGCGATACGCAGTATTTT

V gene: TRBV9
clone size: -
J gene: TRBJ2-7
D gene: TRBD2
CDR3 protein: CASSVTSGSHEQYF
CDR3 DNA: TGTGCCAGCAGCGTGACTAGCGGGAGCCACGAGCAGTACTTC

V gene: TRBV27
clone size: -
J gene: TRBJ2-7
D gene: TRBD1
CDR3 protein: CASSPHPGGGVLEQYF
CDR3 DNA: TGTGCCAGCAGCCCCCACCCAGGGGGCGGGGTCCTAGAGCAGTACTTC

V gene: TRBV6-6
clone size: -
J gene: TRBJ2-7
D gene: -
CDR3 protein: CAARPRGEGYEQYF
CDR3 DNA: TGTGCCGCACGGCCAAGGGGAGAAGGCTACGAGCAGTACTTC

V gene: TRBV6-5
clone size: -
J gene: TRBJ2-7
D gene: -
CDR3 protein: CATSGGYEQYF
CDR3 DNA: TGTGCCACCAGTGGGGGCTACGAGCAGTACTTC

V gene: TRBV14
clone size: -
J gene: TRBJ2-7
D gene: TRBD1
CDR3 protein: CASSRWTGLTYEQYF
CDR3 DNA: TGTGCCAGCAGCCGCTGGACAGGGCTAACCTACGAGCAGTACTTC

V gene: TRBV18
clone size: -
J gene: TRBJ2-5
D gene: -
CDR3 protein: CASSPPSGDNQYF
CDR3 DNA: TGTGCCAGCTCACCACCGTCCGGGGATAACCAGTACTTC

V gene: TRBV7-8
clone size: once
J gene: TRBJ2-1
D gene: TRBD1
CDR3 protein: CASSRQGANRDEQFF
CDR3 DNA: TGTGCCAGCAGCCGACAGGGGGCGAACCGCGATGAGCAGTTCTTC

V gene: TRBV2
clone size: -
J gene: TRBJ1-1
D gene: -
CDR3 protein: CAVQSGARVEAFF
CDR3 DNA: TGTGCCGTGCAGTCGGGGGCCCGAGTCGAAGCTTTCTTT

V gene: TRBV9
clone size: -
J gene: TRBJ2-7
D gene: TRBD2
CDR3 protein: CASSARAGTSGNEQYF
CDR3 DNA: TGTGCCAGCAGCGCGAGAGCCGGGACTAGCGGGAACGAGCAGTACTTC

V gene: TRBV6-5
clone size: -
J gene: TRBJ2-1
D gene: TRBD2
CDR3 protein: CASRRAREGNEQFF
CDR3 DNA: TGTGCCAGCAGGAGGGCCAGGGAGGGTAATGAGCAGTTCTTC

V gene: TRBV7-3
clone size: few
J gene: TRBJ1-1
D gene: TRBD1
CDR3 protein: CASSAGTGDAFF
CDR3 DNA: TGTGCCAGCAGCGCCGGGACAGGGGACGCTTTCTTT

V gene: TRBV6-1
clone size: -
J gene: TRBJ2-3
D gene: TRBD2
CDR3 protein: CASSDPGGGSTDTQYF
CDR3 DNA: TGTGCCAGCAGTGATCCCGGCGGGGGAAGCACAGATACGCAGTATTTT

V gene: TRBV7-9
clone size: -
J gene: TRBJ1-4
D gene: -
CDR3 protein: CASTGTKGEKLFF
CDR3 DNA: TGTGCCAGCACGGGGACAAAGGGTGAAAAACTGTTTTTT

V gene: TRBV11-2
clone size: once
J gene: TRBJ1-4
D gene: -
CDR3 protein: CASSLGWANEKLFF
CDR3 DNA: TGTGCCAGCAGCTTAGGGTGGGCTAATGAAAAACTGTTTTTT

V gene: TRBV30
clone size: -
J gene: TRBJ1-1
D gene: -
CDR3 protein: CAWSEDRNTEAFF
CDR3 DNA: TGTGCCTGGAGTGAGGACAGGAACACTGAAGCTTTCTTT

V gene: TRBV27
clone size: -
J gene: TRBJ2-7
D gene: -
CDR3 protein: CASSLKGRDSYEQYF
CDR3 DNA: TGTGCCAGCAGTTTAAAGGGCAGGGACTCCTACGAGCAGTACTTC

V gene: TRBV7-9
clone size: -
J gene: TRBJ1-1
D gene: TRBD1
CDR3 protein: CASSTDRQGNEAFF
CDR3 DNA: TGTGCCAGCAGCACGGACCGACAGGGGAATGAAGCTTTCTTT

V gene: TRBV10-1
clone size: -
J gene: TRBJ2-5
D gene: TRBD2
CDR3 protein: CASSRGTLAGYQETQYF
CDR3 DNA: TGCGCCAGCAGTCGCGGGACTTTAGCGGGATACCAAGAGACCCAGTACTTC

V gene: TRBV19
clone size: -
J gene: TRBJ1-5
D gene: -
CDR3 protein: CASSMVPQISNQPQHF
CDR3 DNA: TGTGCCAGTAGTATGGTACCCCAGATTAGCAATCAGCCCCAGCATTTT